This T cell receptor beta chain emerged from a study of cytomegalovirus exposure and HLA in healthy donors. Study-wide results and caveats: Across donors, most TCRs were seen rarely, yet some public ones were widespread. Trimming of TCR beta V- and J-genes showed a link, identified in a later analysis, to a missense DCLRE1C variant. Being indistinguishable, some V segments were excluded, TRBV6-2 and TRBV6-3 among them. Overall, roughly 170 TCR beta chains were annotated as cytomegalovirus-associated.

The CDR3 length is 15 residues. Trimming removed 6 bases from V and 6 bases from J; junction bases left unmatched: 8. The germline CDR1 and CDR2 sequences are MNHEY and SMNVEV (reference sequence). About this clone: Its antigen is undetermined.

Amplification used 60 Vbeta primers and 13 Jbeta primers. Repertoires were generated with immunoSEQ multiplex PCR, while TCRdb's copy carries only in-frame clones and drops some. The table includes roughly 140,000 clones, approximately 80% detected once. V usage is TRBV27 and J usage is TRBJ1-1, with TRBD1 matching over 12 bases. The receptor was derived from a woman aged 50 to 60 in good health and CMV-seronegative. Sequencing was performed on PBMCs. The chain's CDR3 is CASSSRDRGLSEAFF. The CDR3 bases are TGTGCCAGCAGCTCACGGGACAGGGGGCTTTCTGAAGCTTTCTTT.